This T cell receptor beta chain was recovered during a study of cytomegalovirus exposure and HLA in healthy donors. Researchers ran the PCR with 60 Vbeta and 13 Jbeta primers. The assay was immunoSEQ multiplex PCR, and TCRdb's table has in-frame clones only and misses some. The repertoire holds approximately 100,000 clones, with 75% as singletons. This clone was counted once. Its antigen is as yet unknown. CDR1 is MDHEN and CDR2 is SYDVKM in the germline V gene. Trimming at V came to 3 bases and at J to 5 bases, leaving 2 bases not matched to a gene. The CDR3 totals 13 residues. Study findings and constraints: V- and J-gene trimming in TCR beta was tied to a missense DCLRE1C variant by an analysis performed later.

Sequencing was performed on PBMCs. The receptor was isolated from a man aged 50-59 years in good health and CMV-seronegative. This chain joins TRBV28 and TRBJ2-5, with 8 bases lining up with TRBD2. The CDR3 DNA is TGTGCCAGCAGTTTTCCTAGCGGGGAGACCCAGTACTTC. As protein: CASSFPSGETQYF.